The entry that follows covers one TCR beta chain sequence. This entry is derived from a study of blood T cell repertoires in COVID-19. Produced via immunoSEQ multiplex PCR; TCRdb's table is partial and in-frame only. The sample lists approximately 400,000 clones; roughly 90% were seen once. Trimming pared 7 bases from V and 1 base from J, leaving 10 bases between. The CDR3 totals 13 residues. The J gene is TRBJ1-1, the V gene TRBV12-3 or TRBV12-4; D might be TRBD1 (5 bases). Specimen: peripheral blood. The receptor was isolated from a man aged 40-49 years with acute or convalescent COVID-19. CDR3 sequence reads: CASTQQGNTEAFF. DNA of the CDR3: TGTGCCAGCACCCAGCAGGGGAACACTGAAGCTTTCTTT.